The TCR beta chain under discussion was sequenced for a study of blood T cell repertoires in COVID-19. Study-wide background: Spain, Italy and the United States supplied samples that represented acute and convalescent COVID-19. Nucleic acid was either cDNA or gDNA, and it came from T cells, B-cell-depleted T cells, or PBMCs.

Looked up from germline, CDR1 is SGHTA and CDR2 is FQGTGA. Trimming at V came to 3 bases and at J to 3 bases, leaving 10 bases not matched to a gene. The CDR3 contains 17 residues. As processed by the authors: The authors estimated nucleated cell counts from reference gene primer amplification. TCRdb's copy holds only in-frame clones and misses some; the assay was immunoSEQ multiplex PCR. Clonal size and the V and J genes are those of that table, whereas D and trimming came from the DNA. The data hold 150,000 or so clones, with roughly four fifths observed a single time. The rearrangement joins TRBV7-3 to TRBJ2-2; 7 nucleotides line up with TRBD1. The receptor was derived from a human donor with acute or convalescent COVID-19. The donor label of this sample is uncertain. The sample was peripheral blood. The CDR3 is CASSLELDRAYTGELFF. In DNA, the CDR3 is TGTGCCAGCAGCTTGGAGCTAGACAGGGCTTACACCGGGGAGCTGTTTTTT.